These 27 T cell receptor beta chains were sequenced from one sample in a study of T cells in Graves' hyperthyroidism and ophthalmopathy. RNA transcripts yielded amplified TCR beta CDR3 regions. TCR CDR3 underwent first-round RT-PCR with the HTBI primer set. One entry per CDR3 protein results from TCRdb running MiXCR on the multiplex PCR reads. Of around 600,000 distinct CDR3 sequences in the sample, more than 15% were seen once. The material sequenced was blood. Receptors were obtained from a woman aged 25 to 39 with Graves' hyperthyroidism.

This clonotype was counted between two and nine times. The V call is TRBV6-9, the J call TRBJ2-7; TRBD2 agrees at 8 bases. CDR1 MNHGY and CDR2 SVAAGI come from the germline V gene. This CDR3 contains 18 residues. V lost 4 bases to trimming and J lost 6 bases; unmatched junction nucleotides: 20. Written as DNA, the CDR3 is TGTGCCAGCAGTTTTCTACTGATGAAGCGGGAGTGGGACTGCGAGCAGTACTTC. Translation gives CASSFLLMKREWDCEQYF.

J is TRBJ2-7 and V is TRBV7-2; TRBD2 aligns across 7 bases. This CDR3 has 14 residues. The V gene end was trimmed by 3 bases and the J gene end by 4 bases; junction bases not matched to a gene: 6. The germline V gene has CDR1 SGHTA and CDR2 FQGNSA. CDR3 sequence (DNA): TGTGCCAGCAGCTTTAGCGGGTATTCGTACGAGCAGTACTTC. This gives the protein CASSFSGYSYEQYF.

The chain links TRBV20-1 to TRBJ1-2; 7 bases fit TRBD1. The CDR3 consists of 12 residues. Trimming took 5 bases from V and 7 from J; bases not matched to a gene: 7. Germline loops: CDR1 DFQATT, CDR2 SNEGSKA (reference sequence). The CDR3, as DNA: TGCAGTGCTGCACGACAGGGTCGTGGCTACACCTTC. This sequence encodes CSAARQGRGYTF.

The chain is built from TRBV20-1 and TRBJ1-5; 10 bases are shared with TRBD1. The V segment lost 0 bases and the J segment 1 base; nucleotides outside the gene matches: 12. The V gene's germline CDR1 is DFQATT and CDR2 SNEGSKA (reference sequence). The CDR3 has 19 amino acids. The CDR3 loop is CSARDPQRQGAGSNQPQHF. For the CDR3, the DNA is TGCAGTGCTAGAGATCCCCAACGACAGGGGGCGGGGAGCAATCAGCCCCAGCATTTT.

This chain links TRBV6-2 or TRBV6-3 with TRBJ1-5, with 7 bases fitting TRBD1. The germline V gene encodes CDR1 MNHEY and CDR2 SVGEGT. Trimming removed 2 bases from V and 2 bases from J; junction bases left unmatched: 6. The CDR3 is 16 residues long. This CDR3 reads CASSYPLQGGNQPQHF. DNA of the CDR3: TGTGCCAGCAGTTACCCACTTCAGGGGGGCAATCAGCCCCAGCATTTT.

This clonotype was recorded at least ten times. CDR3 in DNA: TGTGCCAGCAGTGTATTGCTAGCGGGAGGATCCGGGGAGCTGTTTTTT. As protein: CASSVLLAGGSGELFF. The J gene is TRBJ2-2, the V gene TRBV2; 11 positions agree with TRBD2. The J segment lost 6 bases and the V segment lost 4 bases, leaving 7 bases of the junction unmatched. Germline-derived CDR1 and CDR2 are SNHLY and FYNNEI. CDR3 size: 16 residues.

This clonotype was counted at least ten times. The chain employs TRBV20-1 and TRBJ1-2; D unresolved. Trimming shortened V by 0 bases and J by 0 bases, and 8 bases separated the two germline ends. The germline V gene has CDR1 DFQATT and CDR2 SNEGSKA (reference sequence). The CDR3 is made up of 14 amino acids. The CDR3 sequence: CSARDSEANYGYTF. The CDR3 DNA reads TGCAGTGCTAGAGATTCGGAGGCTAACTATGGCTACACCTTC.

CDR3 nucleotide sequence: TGCAGCGCCCTGGGCCCGCCCGAAGCTTTCTTT. Translation: CSALGPPEAFF. The chain is built from TRBV29-1 and TRBJ1-1; D gene unclear. The germline gives CDR1 SQVTM, CDR2 ANQGSEA. CDR3 length equals 11 residues. Between the trimmed V and J ends, which lost 7 bases and 8 bases, there was a span of 14 bases.

In this sample, this clonotype turned up many times. The J gene is TRBJ2-7, the V gene TRBV7-2; 9 positions agree with TRBD2. V was pared by 2 bases and J by 4 bases, with 6 bases of the junction left unmatched. Per germline, CDR1 SGHTA and CDR2 FQGNSA. The CDR3 length is 15 residues. Here the CDR3 DNA reads TGTGCCAGCAGCTTAATGGCGGGAGGGAGATACGAGCAGTACTTC. Encoded protein: CASSLMAGGRYEQYF.

A remark on this clonotype: With a much larger clone just one base away, this may be a read error. The chain combines TRBV7-9 with TRBJ1-2; tentative D call: TRBD1 (5 bases). The CDR3 runs 13 residues. Germline V gene data show CDR1 as SEHNR and CDR2 as FQNEAQ (reference sequence). Written as DNA, the CDR3 is TGTGCCAACAGCAACCGGGACGGCTATGGCTACACCTTC. Its protein is CANSNRDGYGYTF.

The table lists this clonotype with a few counts. This sequence joins TRBV28 and TRBJ2-5; 8 bases are shared with TRBD1. The CDR3 length is 13 residues. J gave up 9 bases and V 2 bases, and 5 bases lay outside the gene matches. The germline gives CDR1 MDHEN, CDR2 SYDVKM. The CDR3 loop reads CASSLARQGPQYF. The CDR3 DNA reads as TGTGCCAGCAGTTTAGCACGACAGGGGCCCCAGTACTTC. The variable domain in full, with the rest retrieved from reference TRBV28 and TRBJ2-5, is DVKVTQSSRYLVKRTGEKVFLECVQDMDHENMFWYRQDPGLGLRLIYFSYDVKMKEKGDIPEGYSVSREKKERFSLILESASTNQTSMYLCASSLARQGPQYFGPGTRLLVL.

This clonotype occurred a few times. The chain combines TRBV12-5 with TRBJ2-2; 7 nucleotides match TRBD2. The V and J ends lost 0 bases and 5 bases, in that order; junction bases with no gene match: 9. The CDR3 is made up of 17 amino acids. Germline CDR1 and CDR2: LGHNT and FRNRAP. CDR3 bases: TGTGCTAGTGGTTTGGTATTTGCGGGAGCGCAAACCGGGGAGCTGTTTTTT. It encodes CASGLVFAGAQTGELFF.

This clonotype has ten or more counts. This sequence joins TRBV7-2 and TRBJ2-1; D perhaps matches TRBD2 (6 bases). CDR1 SGHTA and CDR2 FQGNSA come from the germline V gene. V was shortened by 6 bases and J by 7 bases, with 13 bases between the two germline ends. This CDR3 comprises 13 residues. The CDR3 spells CASRPLAVNEQFF. The CDR3 DNA follows: TGTGCCAGCAGACCGTTAGCGGTGAATGAGCAGTTCTTC. The complete variable domain, with remaining parts taken from reference TRBV7-2 and TRBJ2-1, reads GAGVSQSPSNKVTEKGKDVELRCDPISGHTALYWYRQSLGQGLEFLIYFQGNSAPDKSGLPSDRFSAERTGGSVSTLTIQRTQQEDSAVYLCASRPLAVNEQFFGPGTRLTVL.

In this sample, this clonotype turned up many times. V gene TRBV6-1 combines with J gene TRBJ1-1, with 9 nucleotides matching TRBD1. J was trimmed by 1 base and V by 5 bases; bases with no gene match: 8. This CDR3 region has 16 residues. Germline-derived CDR1 and CDR2 are MNHNS and SASEGT. The CDR3, as DNA: TGTGCCAGCAGTTTTGGGACAGGGCGGGCGAACACTGAAGCTTTCTTT. This translates into CASSFGTGRANTEAFF.

This clonotype has ten or more counts. The chain recombines TRBV20-1 with TRBJ1-1, with D perhaps TRBD1 (5 bases). The CDR3 spans 15 residues. The V gene lost 3 bases and the J gene lost 5 bases, with 19 bases spanning the gap. Germline V gene data show CDR1 as DFQATT and CDR2 as SNEGSKA (reference sequence). CDR3 sequence: CSASQPPGRGTEAFF. The CDR3 nucleotides read TGCAGTGCTAGCCAACCACCAGGGAGGGGTACTGAAGCTTTCTTT.

This clonotype was seen many times. This rearrangement joins TRBV28 to TRBJ2-1; 7 bases fit TRBD1. The CDR3 extends over 16 amino acids. CDR1 is MDHEN, CDR2 SYDVKM, per germline. Trimming took 7 bases from V and 1 from J; bases not matched to a gene: 10. The CDR3 reads CASNRDSSLSYNEQFF. In DNA, the CDR3 is TGTGCCAGCAACCGGGACAGCTCACTTTCCTACAATGAGCAGTTCTTC.

The rearrangement links TRBV4-1 to TRBJ2-1; D unclear. Between the trimmed V and J ends, which lost 0 bases and 5 bases, there was a span of 11 bases. Germline V gives CDR1 MGHRA, CDR2 YSYEKL. This CDR3 spans 15 amino acids. DNA of the CDR3: TGCGCCAGCAGCCAAGATAGTGAAGTTAACAATGAGCAGTTCTTC. This translates into CASSQDSEVNNEQFF.

This clonotype appeared a few times. This chain joins TRBV5-1 and TRBJ2-7, with a weak D call TRBD2 (5 bases). Germline V gene data show CDR1 as SGHRS and CDR2 as YFSETQ. This CDR3 region has 15 residues. V lost 7 bases to trimming and J lost 1 base, with 18 bases between them. The CDR3 region is CASGVLTSVSYEQYF. The CDR3 nucleotides read TGCGCCAGCGGGGTTCTTACTAGTGTATCCTACGAGCAGTACTTC. The variable domain in full, completed from reference TRBV5-1 and TRBJ2-7, reads KAGVTQTPRYLIKTRGQQVTLSCSPISGHRSVSWYQQTPGQGLQFLFEYFSETQRNKGNFPGRFSGRQFSNSRSEMNVSTLELGDSALYLCASGVLTSVSYEQYFGPGTRLTVT.

This clonotype was seen at least ten times. The chain is built from TRBV2 and TRBJ2-3, with TRBD1 as a possible D gene (5 bases). The CDR3 extends over 14 amino acids. With 7 bases removed from V and 2 bases from J, the gap between germline ends came to 13 bases. Germline V gene sequence: CDR1 SNHLY, CDR2 FYNNEI. The CDR3 spells CASTPEGVTDTQYF. The CDR3 region has the DNA TGTGCCAGCACCCCGGAAGGGGTCACAGATACGCAGTATTTT.

The chain has TRBV5-6 and TRBJ1-5, with D unresolved. V gave up 0 bases and J gave up 5 bases, with 12 bases separating them. CDR1 is SGHDT and CDR2 is YYEEEE in the germline V gene. The CDR3 loop spans 15 amino acids. In DNA form, the CDR3 reads TGTGCCAGCAGCTTGGCCCGGGAAAGGTATCAGCCCCAGCATTTT. It is translated as CASSLARERYQPQHF.

This chain uses TRBV6-2 or TRBV6-3 with TRBJ2-1, with TRBD1 identical over 10 bases. The germline CDR1 and CDR2 sequences are MNHEY and SVGEGT. There are 15 residues in the CDR3. With V trimmed by 2 bases and J by 8 bases, 6 bases remained unmatched. CDR3 DNA: TGTGCCAGCAGTTACCAGGACAGGGGGTTCGATGAGCAGTTCTTC. It encodes CASSYQDRGFDEQFF.

Ten or more counts support this clonotype. V and J are TRBV2 and TRBJ1-5, with D uncertain. Germline V gene lookup returns CDR1 SNHLY and CDR2 FYNNEI. There are 13 residues in the CDR3. V was trimmed by 7 bases and J by 9 bases, leaving 16 bases between them. In DNA form, the CDR3 reads TGTGCCAGCACGGGCACACCTGAAGGGCCCCAGCATTTT. It encodes CASTGTPEGPQHF.

This clonotype was recorded many times. V gene TRBV3-1 combines with J gene TRBJ1-3; D is uncertain. V was trimmed by 2 bases and J by 6 bases, leaving 2 bases between them. Germline V gives CDR1 LGHDT, CDR2 YNNKEL (reference sequence). The CDR3 runs to 11 residues. CDR3 in DNA: TGTGCCAGCAGCCAACTAAACACCATATATTTT. Amino acids: CASSQLNTIYF.

This clonotype was picked up many times. V usage is TRBV28 and J usage is TRBJ1-5; 11 bases align to TRBD1. The CDR3 contains 15 residues. Germline CDR1 is MDHEN and CDR2 is SYDVKM. V was pared by 6 bases and J by 7 bases, with 8 bases of the junction left unmatched. CDR3 in amino acids: CASRRTGGEGQPQHF. The CDR3 DNA reads TGTGCCAGCAGAAGGACAGGGGGCGAAGGGCAGCCCCAGCATTTT.

This clonotype was seen repeatedly, ten times or more. V gene TRBV7-9 combines with J gene TRBJ2-1, with TRBD2 as a possible D gene (6 bases). The germline gives CDR1 SEHNR, CDR2 FQNEAQ (reference sequence). Trimming left V 0 bases short and J 5 bases short, with 14 bases between. The CDR3 contains 16 residues. The DNA of the CDR3 is TGTGCCAGCAGCTTAGCAGTAGGCGGGAAGCACAATGAGCAGTTCTTC. This translates into CASSLAVGGKHNEQFF.

This clonotype was seen ten or more times. The V call is TRBV3-1, the J call TRBJ2-5; 8 positions agree with TRBD1. This CDR3 has 15 residues. Germline lookup yields CDR1 LGHDT and CDR2 YNNKEL (reference sequence). The V segment lost 1 base and the J segment 5 bases; nucleotides outside the gene matches: 6. CDR3 protein: CASSQGGQAGETQYF. CDR3 bases: TGTGCCAGCAGCCAAGGGGGACAGGCCGGGGAGACCCAGTACTTC.

This clonotype was detected many times. This sequence joins TRBV12-3 or TRBV12-4 and TRBJ2-7; D uncertain. Trimming pared 3 bases from V and 3 bases from J, leaving 9 bases between. The CDR3 loop spans 13 amino acids. The CDR3 coding sequence is TGTGCCAGCAGTTTGTCGGTTTACTACGAGCAGTACTTC. Amino acids: CASSLSVYYEQYF.